This T cell receptor beta chain was identified in a study of blood T cell repertoires in COVID-19 (dated by TCRdb to the early 2020s). Broadly, across the study: Collaborator samples came from the United States, Italy and Spain and covered acute and convalescent phases of COVID-19. The prospective study material was composed of cDNA or gDNA derived from T cells, B-cell-depleted T cells, or PBMCs. Subjects who had been exposed to COVID-19, were actively infected with it, or had recovered from it provided the deeply sampled blood TCRbeta repertoires that made up the dataset. A freely available public database, intended as a resource for researchers studying the immune response to SARS-CoV-2, is where the repertoires were released. The samples were drawn from two sources: the first 160 participants of the ongoing ImmuneRACE study, and about 1,300 subjects contributed by 6 global collaborators. The sample metadata nearly always contained a de-identified subject ID, COVID-19 status, age in years and sex. Where HLA class I and class II types were available, the types were taken from metadata supplied by the sample provider, not from assay-based typing.

The immunoSEQ Assay, a bias-controlled multiplex PCR, was used to amplify TCRbeta CDR3 regions from genomic DNA. As for the original processing: The number of nucleated cells in each sample was estimated from the amplification of reference gene primers within the assay. To quantify the absolute abundance of each unique TCRbeta CDR3 rearrangement, sequence reads were collapsed and filtered. Productive Simpson clonality was computed per sample as the square root of Simpson's diversity index over productive rearrangements. The clones in this table, taken by TCRdb from immuneACCESS, are in-frame only. Not every clone is retained; where verified, under half of the shortfall comes from an unresolved V gene, and the cause of the rest is unknown. Clone size and the V and J calls come from that table; the DNA yielded D and trimming. This sample gives 180,000 or so clones in total; 70% to 90% of them show up just once. The top ten hold around 3.3% of the sample.

The collaborating institutions used their own protocols to collect whole blood in K2EDTA tubes. For TCRbeta analysis, collaborators shipped samples in one of three forms: frozen whole blood, isolated PBMCs, or DNA extracted from either of those sample types. About this clone itself: The antigen it binds to is not known. Qualities for individual bases were not recorded, and no much larger clone is one base off.

From cysteine to phenylalanine, the CDR3 is 21 amino acids long. The CDR3 DNA has 63 bases and is translated from base 1. CDR1 KGHSH and CDR2 LQKENI were looked up in the germline V gene. Germline trimming: 1 base from V, 7 bases from J; junction bases outside gene matches: 21. Study-level results and caveats: The quantity of clinical and demographic metadata differed by source and by participant and was supplied without curation.

Sequencing was done on a sample of peripheral blood. The chain employs TRBV18 and TRBJ2-1; TRBD2 fits 11 bases in the junction. The source is a man in his fifties or sixties with acute or convalescent COVID-19. Here the CDR3 is given as CASSPLPGLAVKEGRSNEQFF. The base sequence is TGTGCCAGCTCACCACTCCCGGGACTAGCGGTAAAAGAGGGACGAAGTAATGAGCAGTTCTTC.